The clone carrying this T cell receptor (beta chain) ranks as medium-sized. Attached unique molecular identifiers marked individual cDNA molecules. Via MiXCR, TCRdb re-called the 5' RACE reads, giving one row per CDR3 protein. This table holds roughly 61,000 distinct CDR3 sequences, about 9.1% found once. Germline values: CDR1 MGHRA, CDR2 YSYEKL. This CDR3 has 15 amino acids. V was pared by 4 bases and J by 3 bases, with 16 bases between. The record originates from a study of early T cells in non-severe SARS-CoV-2 infection. Turning to the study itself: Sequenced bulk RNA came from whole blood that was unsorted, and chains were unpaired.

The specimen was whole blood. The receptor's source is an adult who was a healthcare worker with PCR-confirmed SARS-CoV-2 infection or an uninfected control (not recorded which). The chain uses TRBV4-1 and TRBJ2-7; tentatively, D is TRBD2 (5 bases). The DNA of the CDR3 is TGCGCCAGCAGCCTCGAGGGAGAGTTCGGCTACGAGCAGTACTTC. Translating it yields CASSLEGEFGYEQYF.